These T cell receptor beta chains were read from a single sample in a study of T cell responses to AZD1222 COVID-19 vaccine. Clones were read by immunoSEQ multiplex PCR, and TCRdb kept only the in-frame ones, dropping some. The sample has 87,000 or so clones; around 91% are singletons. This specimen consisted of peripheral blood, obtained on day 0 of AZD1222 vaccination. Receptors were obtained from an adult in good health. The CDR3 runs from the conserved cysteine through the conserved F or W. The D gene is left open where the match is weak. Clone size, where shown, is once, few, many, or a class for clones that have expanded.

D,V,J,size,CDR3,DNA
TRBD2,TRBV3-1/TRBV3-2,TRBJ2-5,.,CASSHPSGGARETQYF,TGTGCCAGCAGCCATCCTAGCGGGGGGGCCCGAGAGACCCAGTACTTC
.,TRBV7-9,TRBJ2-6,.,CASSLGDIGWANVLTF,TGTGCCAGCAGCTTAGGAGACATCGGGTGGGCCAACGTCCTGACTTTC
TRBD1,TRBV5-6,TRBJ1-1,.,CASSLGGQRAFF,TGTGCCAGCAGCTTGGGGGGACAGCGGGCTTTCTTT
.,TRBV20-1,TRBJ1-4,.,CSASLPHTGDEKLFF,TGCAGTGCTAGTTTGCCCCACACGGGAGACGAAAAACTGTTTTTT
TRBD2,TRBV27,TRBJ2-7,.,CASSLLLAGGSYEQYF,TGTGCCAGCAGTTTATTGCTAGCGGGGGGCTCCTACGAGCAGTACTTC
TRBD1,TRBV6-6,TRBJ2-3,.,CASSGTGGRFDTQYF,TGTGCCAGCAGCGGGACAGGGGGACGATTTGATACGCAGTATTTT
TRBD1,TRBV6-2/TRBV6-3,TRBJ2-1,.,CASSHRQGKTSLAAYNEQFF,TGTGCCAGCAGTCATCGACAGGGGAAAACTTCGCTAGCCGCCTACAATGAGCAGTTCTTC
.,TRBV5-1,TRBJ1-1,.,CASSLVGGRTEAFF,TGCGCCAGCAGCTTGGTTGGGGGGAGGACTGAAGCTTTCTTT
.,TRBV10-3,TRBJ1-2,few,CATSQPAQGRDYGYTF,TGTGCCACCAGCCAACCGGCACAGGGCAGGGACTATGGCTACACCTTC
.,TRBV6-6,TRBJ1-2,.,CASSYDQGWPNYGYTF,TGTGCCAGCAGTTATGATCAGGGATGGCCTAACTATGGCTACACCTTC
.,TRBV3-1/TRBV3-2,TRBJ1-2,once,CASSQESAGINYGYTF,TGTGCCAGCAGCCAAGAATCTGCCGGGATCAACTATGGCTACACCTTC
.,TRBV7-8,TRBJ2-1,.,CASRPPGVIYNEQFF,TGTGCCAGCAGACCCCCCGGGGTGATCTACAATGAGCAGTTCTTC
.,TRBV27,TRBJ1-5,.,CASSLQGVSNQPQHF,TGTGCCAGCAGTTTACAGGGAGTTAGCAATCAGCCCCAGCATTTT
.,TRBV7-2,TRBJ1-2,.,CASSLRQQRMDGYTF,TGTGCCAGCAGCTTACGACAGCAACGTATGGATGGCTACACCTTC
.,TRBV11-3,TRBJ1-1,.,CASSPQGGTEAFF,TGTGCCAGCAGCCCCCAGGGCGGAACTGAAGCTTTCTTT
.,TRBV4-1,TRBJ1-4,once,CASSQLDVGNEKLFF,TGCGCCAGCAGCCAATTGGACGTTGGAAATGAAAAACTGTTTTTT
.,TRBV5-1,TRBJ2-5,.,CASSKGGETQYF,TGCGCCAGCAGCAAGGGTGGTGAGACCCAGTACTTC
.,TRBV11-2,TRBJ1-2,.,CASSSGQANYGYTF,TGTGCCAGCAGCTCCGGACAAGCTAACTATGGCTACACCTTC
.,TRBV12-5,TRBJ2-3,.,CASGFQRTDTQYF,TGTGCTAGTGGTTTCCAACGCACAGATACGCAGTATTTT
.,TRBV5-4,TRBJ1-1,.,CASSQMISADTEAFF,TGTGCCAGCAGCCAAATGATTTCCGCGGACACTGAAGCTTTCTTT
TRBD1,TRBV19,TRBJ1-5,.,CATTDLQGRLLNQPQHF,TGTGCCACAACAGATCTACAGGGGCGTCTTCTCAATCAGCCCCAGCATTTT
TRBD1,TRBV7-8,TRBJ1-5,.,CASSLAQGLTPHF,TGTGCCAGCAGCTTAGCACAGGGGCTAACCCCGCATTTT
.,TRBV3-1/TRBV3-2,TRBJ2-1,few,CASSLIVNEQFF,TGTGCCAGCAGCCTTATCGTTAATGAGCAGTTCTTC